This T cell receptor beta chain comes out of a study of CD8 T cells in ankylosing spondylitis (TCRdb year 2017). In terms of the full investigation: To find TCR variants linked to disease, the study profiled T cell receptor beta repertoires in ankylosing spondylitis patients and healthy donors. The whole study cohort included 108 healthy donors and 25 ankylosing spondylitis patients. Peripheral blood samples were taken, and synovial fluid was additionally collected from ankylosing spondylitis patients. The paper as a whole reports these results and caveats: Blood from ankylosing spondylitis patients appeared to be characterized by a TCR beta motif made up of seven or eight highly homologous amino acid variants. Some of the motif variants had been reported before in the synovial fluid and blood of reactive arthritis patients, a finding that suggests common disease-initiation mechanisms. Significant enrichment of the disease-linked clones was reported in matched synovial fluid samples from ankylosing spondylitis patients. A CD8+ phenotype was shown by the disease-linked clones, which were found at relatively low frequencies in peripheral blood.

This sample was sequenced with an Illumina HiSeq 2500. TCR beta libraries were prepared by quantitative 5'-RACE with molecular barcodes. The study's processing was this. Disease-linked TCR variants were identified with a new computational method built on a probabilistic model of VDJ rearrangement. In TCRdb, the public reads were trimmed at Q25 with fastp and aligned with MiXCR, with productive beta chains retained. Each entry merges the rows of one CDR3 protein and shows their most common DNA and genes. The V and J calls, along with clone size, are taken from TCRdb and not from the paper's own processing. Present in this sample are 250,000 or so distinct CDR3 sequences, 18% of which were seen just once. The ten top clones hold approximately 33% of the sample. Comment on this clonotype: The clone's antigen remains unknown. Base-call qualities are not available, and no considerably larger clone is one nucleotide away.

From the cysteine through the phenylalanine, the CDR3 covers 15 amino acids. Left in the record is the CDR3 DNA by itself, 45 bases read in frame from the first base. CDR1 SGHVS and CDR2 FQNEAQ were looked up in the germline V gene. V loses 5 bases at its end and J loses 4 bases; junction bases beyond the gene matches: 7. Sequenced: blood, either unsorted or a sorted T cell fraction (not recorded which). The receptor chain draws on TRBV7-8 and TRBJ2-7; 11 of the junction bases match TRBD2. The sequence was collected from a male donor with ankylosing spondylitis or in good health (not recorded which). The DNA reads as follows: TGTGCCAGCAGCGCACTAGCGGGAGAAGAGTACGAGCAGTACTTC. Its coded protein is CASSALAGEEYEQYF.